The 21 T cell receptor beta chains listed next were all sequenced from one sample in a study of molecular identifiers for immune sequencing clone quantification. TCRdb ran MiXCR on the PCR reads and lists one entry per CDR3 protein. The sample has some 100,000 distinct CDR3 sequences, roughly 38% seen once. Sequenced sample: naive CD8+ T cells from blood, with Jurkat cell RNA spiked in. Described subset: FACS-sorted CD8+CD4-CCR7+CD45RA+ naive T cells. The receptor set was obtained from a human donor in good health. Some libraries in this study had Jurkat cell RNA spiked in.

A few counts support this clonotype. The chain carries TRBV7-6 and TRBJ2-7, with TRBD2 matching over 8 bases. V lost 5 bases, J lost 7 bases, and 7 bases stayed unmatched. The length of the CDR3 is 13 residues. From germline, CDR1 is SGHVS and CDR2 FNYEAQ. CDR3 sequence reads: CASSPTGGQEQYF. The CDR3, as DNA: TGTGCCAGCAGCCCGACGGGGGGGCAAGAGCAGTACTTC.

CDR3: CASSQSGYIAYEQYF. The CDR3 nucleotides are TGTGCCAGCAGTCAATCTGGTTACATCGCCTACGAGCAGTACTTC. The rearrangement links TRBV11-2 to TRBJ2-7; D ambiguous. CDR3 size: 15 residues. Trimming removed 6 bases at V and 2 bases at J, with 17 bases between. CDR1 is SGHAT, CDR2 FQNNGV, per germline. Full variable domain (remainder filled in from reference TRBV11-2 and TRBJ2-7): EAGVAQSPRYKIIEKRQSVAFWCNPISGHATLYWYQQILGQGPKLLIQFQNNGVVDDSQLPKDRFSAERLKGVDSTLKIQPAKLEDSAVYLCASSQSGYIAYEQYFGPGTRLTVT.

This clonotype came up once. Just one base apart from a much larger clone, this may be a read error. The rearrangement links TRBV28 to TRBJ2-2; the match to TRBD2 covers 14 bases. The germline gives CDR1 MDHEN, CDR2 SYDVKM. The CDR3 is 17 amino acids. DNA of the CDR3: TGTGCCGGCAGTTGGGGACTAGCGGGAGTTCAGGTCGGGGAGCTGTTTTTT. Its translation is CAGSWGLAGVQVGELFF.

For this clonotype: One junction end does not reproduce the germline sequence, and a read error may be involved. The chain recombines TRBV7-9 with TRBJ1-4; no clear D gene. There are 12 residues in the CDR3. Germline CDR1 reads SEHNR; CDR2 reads FQNEAQ (reference sequence). DNA of the CDR3: TGTGCCAACAGCTTAGAGTTGGGAAAACTGCTTTTT. It is translated as CANSLELGKLLF.

This clonotype has just one count. The gene calls are TRBV23-1 and TRBJ2-7; D possibly corresponds to TRBD1 (5 bases). TRBV23-1 is assigned to the ORF class and has an uncertain function. The CDR3 sequence is 14 residues long. Between the trimmed V and J ends, which lost 2 bases and 0 bases, there was a span of 8 bases. Here the CDR3 reads CASSQRTFSYEQYF. Written as DNA, the CDR3 is TGCGCCAGCAGTCAACGGACATTCTCCTACGAGCAGTACTTC.

With respect to this clonotype: Compared with germline, one end of the junction differs, possibly owing to a read error. The rearrangement uses TRBV13 and TRBJ2-1, with 9 bases identical to TRBD1. Germline CDR1 and CDR2: PRHDT and FYEKMQ (reference sequence). The CDR3 runs 14 residues. CDR3 loop: CASSPDRGYGEQIF. CDR3 DNA: TGTGCCAGCAGCCCGGACAGGGGCTACGGTGAGCAGATCTTC.

Only one count was recorded for this clonotype. Without the conserved terminal phenylalanine or tryptophan, this CDR3 likely stems from a read error. The gene calls are TRBV7-9 and TRBJ1-1; possible D gene TRBD1, 6 bases. CDR1 SEHNR and CDR2 FQNEAQ come from the germline V gene (reference sequence). This CDR3 spans 17 amino acids. Trimming shortened V by 4 bases and J by 5 bases, and 23 bases separated the two germline ends. This chain's CDR3 is CASSSPWDMIGRTEAFY. The CDR3 DNA is TGTGCCAGCAGCTCACCCTGGGACATGATAGGGAGGACTGAAGCTTTCTAT.

This clonotype was counted a single time. Its ends do not fully match the called genes, so a read error is possible. The chain's CDR3 is CASRSVRGSTPTNYGFTF. For the CDR3, the DNA is TGTGCCAGCAGATCTGTGCGGGGTAGTACCCCAACTAACTATGGCTTCACCTTC. The rearrangement joins TRBV28 to TRBJ1-2; D gene ambiguous. This CDR3 comprises 18 residues. Germline V gene data show CDR1 as MDHEN and CDR2 as SYDVKM.

The V and J genes are TRBV9 and TRBJ2-5, with a possible D match to TRBD2 (5 bases). The CDR3 has 17 residues. V was cut by 2 bases and J by 5 bases, with 22 bases left in between. Germline loops: CDR1 SGDLS, CDR2 YYNGEE. Here the CDR3 DNA reads TGTGCCAGCAGCGTGTGGAGTGAAGCGGACCCGCCGGAGACCCAGTACTTC. Protein: CASSVWSEADPPETQYF. Variable domain in full (rest from reference TRBV9 and TRBJ2-5): DSGVTQTPKHLITATGQRVTLRCSPRSGDLSVYWYQQSLDQGLQFLIQYYNGEERAKGNILERFSAQQFPDLHSELNLSSLELGDSALYFCASSVWSEADPPETQYFGPGTRLLVL.

CDR3 in DNA: TGCGCCAGCAGCCAAGATAGAGCCGGACACCTCCGAGAAGGACTGTTTTTT. This translates into CASSQDRAGHLREGLFF. The J gene is TRBJ1-4, the V gene TRBV4-3, with D tentatively TRBD1 (5 bases). Trimming took off 0 bases at V and 13 bases at J, with 24 bases between the two ends. The germline V gene has CDR1 LGHNA and CDR2 YSLEER. The CDR3 runs 17 residues.

V and J are TRBV12-3 or TRBV12-4 and TRBJ2-3; TRBD2 aligns across 7 bases. This CDR3 region has 16 residues. Trimming took 3 bases from V and 0 from J; bases not matched to a gene: 6. This CDR3 is CASSFWLAGSTDTQYF. CDR3 DNA sequence: TGTGCCAGCAGTTTTTGGTTAGCGGGTAGCACAGATACGCAGTATTTT.

The chain combines TRBV7-3 with TRBJ2-3, with a tentative D call TRBD1 (8 bases). The germline V and J ends were trimmed by 5 bases and 4 bases, with 16 bases remaining between them. Germline V lookup: CDR1 SGHTA, CDR2 FQGTGA. This CDR3 spans 15 amino acids. DNA for the CDR3: TGTGCCAGCAGCATACACAGGGGGGGCTCAGATACGCAGTATTTT. Translated: CASSIHRGGSDTQYF.

The chain recombines TRBV7-2 with TRBJ2-1; either TRBD1 or TRBD2 may fit D (5 bases each). CDR3 length: 13 amino acids. V shed 1 base and J shed 6 bases, with 7 bases lying between them. CDR1 and CDR2 from the germline V gene are SGHTA and FQGNSA. Written as DNA, the CDR3 is TGTGCCAGCAGCTTAGGAGGGGTCAATGAGCAGTTCTTC. It encodes CASSLGGVNEQFF.

The sample holds many counts of this clonotype. This rearrangement joins TRBV28 to TRBJ2-7; TRBD2 might be the D (5 bases). The CDR3 has 12 amino acids. Germline V lookup: CDR1 MDHEN, CDR2 SYDVKM. The V and J ends lost 3 bases and 7 bases respectively, with 10 bases between them. Written as DNA, the CDR3 is TGTGCCAGCAGTTTTGCCGGGATGGAGCAGTACTTC. Protein: CASSFAGMEQYF.

V is TRBV13 and J is TRBJ2-3; 9 bases are a match to TRBD2. Trimming removed 6 bases from V and 0 bases from J; junction bases left unmatched: 16. The CDR3 sequence is 19 residues long. In germline, CDR1 is PRHDT, CDR2 FYEKMQ (reference sequence). The CDR3 here is CASRSTSGSIRTSTDTQYF. CDR3 coding DNA: TGTGCCAGCAGATCGACTAGCGGAAGTATCAGAACTAGCACAGATACGCAGTATTTT.

The V and J genes are TRBV5-1 and TRBJ2-7; 7 bases are a match to TRBD2. Germline V gene data show CDR1 as SGHRS and CDR2 as YFSETQ. V gave up 0 bases and J gave up 1 base; unmatched junction bases: 7. This CDR3 contains 16 residues. Written as DNA, the CDR3 is TGCGCCAGCAGCTTGGAAGGGTTAGCGGGTTCCTACGAGCAGTACTTC. It codes for CASSLEGLAGSYEQYF.

This clonotype has only one observation. One base away lies a much larger clone, so this may be a sequencing read error. The CDR3 ends on some other residue instead of the conserved phenylalanine or tryptophan, so this is likely a read error. The V call is TRBV7-6, the J call TRBJ1-5; D is uncertain. The CDR3 spans 16 residues. Trimming left V 0 bases short and J 0 bases short, with 9 bases between. Germline-derived CDR1 and CDR2 are SGHVS and FNYEAQ. As DNA, the CDR3 is TGTGCCAGCAGCTTAGCAGTCGACGGTAGCAATCAGCCCCAGCATTCT. Protein: CASSLAVDGSNQPQHS.

This clonotype was picked up many times. The chain couples TRBV7-6 to TRBJ2-6; no firm D call. CDR3 size: 12 residues. Germline lookup yields CDR1 SGHVS and CDR2 FNYEAQ. The ends were cut back, 7 bases at V and 0 bases at J, with 1 base in the middle. CDR3: CASNSGANVLTF. CDR3 sequence (DNA): TGTGCCAGCAACTCTGGGGCCAACGTCCTGACTTTC.

This clonotype was seen a handful of times. This chain joins TRBV28 and TRBJ2-6; 9 positions agree with TRBD1. The CDR3 is 15 residues long. The germline V gene has CDR1 MDHEN and CDR2 SYDVKM. V lost 6 bases, J lost 12 bases, and 12 bases stayed unmatched. In DNA form, the CDR3 reads TGTGCCAGCAGCCCTACCGGGACAGGGACGACCGTCCTGACTTTC. It is translated as CASSPTGTGTTVLTF.

This clonotype was seen repeatedly, ten times or more. The chain couples TRBV12-5 to TRBJ2-5; 7 nucleotides line up with TRBD1. CDR3 length: 13 amino acids. Unmatched junction bases numbered 8, after V lost 11 bases and J lost 2 bases. The germline V gene has CDR1 LGHNT and CDR2 FRNRAP. The CDR3, as DNA: TGTGCTGGGCGACAGGGCGATCAAGAGACCCAGTACTTC. Translating it yields CAGRQGDQETQYF.

This clonotype was found many times. The gene calls are TRBV24-1 and TRBJ2-1; D may be TRBD1 or TRBD2 (6 bases each). This CDR3 region has 14 residues. Looked up from germline, CDR1 is KGHDR and CDR2 is SFDVKD. V was cut by 7 bases and J by 6 bases, with 15 bases left in between. The CDR3 sequence: CATRRGGRGNEQFF. Written as DNA, the CDR3 is TGTGCCACCAGGAGGGGAGGCAGGGGCAATGAGCAGTTCTTC.